In its sample, the clone carrying this TCR beta chain is medium-sized. Its antigen is undetermined. This sample was taken from a study of read filtering for tumor transcriptome and immune sequencing. Overall study context: Revised staging placed under ten patients in R-ISS I, about 15 in II, more than five in III. Points from the study as a whole: The sorted CD138-negative fraction was a mixed bone marrow immune population, not purified T cells. Dropping single-read clonotypes raised IR-seq and RNA-seq shared-clonotype correlation.

This CDR3 is built from 12 residues. Germline CDR1 SGHTA, CDR2 FQGTGA. V lost 2 bases and J 9 bases, leaving 8 bases between the germline ends. This library used about 360 ng RNA and molecular barcoded adaptors spanning alpha/delta and beta/gamma chains. Using its own MiXCR run on the reads, TCRdb lists one record per CDR3 protein. This table has approximately 140,000 distinct CDR3 sequences, about 12% appearing once. The chain has TRBV7-3 and TRBJ2-1; D unclear. This sequence was found in a donor at least 40 years old with multiple myeloma. Sequenced: a population of CD138-negative cells sorted from bone marrow. CDR3 in DNA: TGTGCCAGCAGCTTAGGCGGTGGTGAGCAGTTCTTC. It encodes CASSLGGGEQFF.